This T cell receptor beta chain was retrieved from a study of T cell changes during pregnancy in multiple sclerosis (dated by TCRdb to the late 2010s). Turning to the overall study: The study looked at changes in the T cell repertoire across pregnancy in women with multiple sclerosis.

Measured from the cysteine to the phenylalanine, the CDR3 is 13 residues long. Only CDR3 DNA is held: 39 bases, read in frame from base 1. V loses 0 bases, J loses 6 bases, and the germline ends lie 9 bases apart. According to the germline V gene (reference sequence), CDR1 reads SGHKS and CDR2 reads YYEKEE. As regards this clone: Its specific antigen is unknown. Base qualities were left out, and no much larger clone turns up one base away.

To prepare the library, the immunoSEQ multiplex PCR assay was applied. TCRdb provides this immuneACCESS table in a form limited to in-frame rearrangements. Some clones are lacking; in checked studies, under half of them reflect an unresolved V gene, and why the rest are absent is not known. For this sample the table gives tens of thousands of clones, of which roughly 92% were detected only once. Of the sample, under 2% falls within the top ten clones. The sequencing used peripheral blood, collected in the third trimester of pregnancy. The rearrangement combines TRBV5-5 with TRBJ1-1; the D segment cannot be called with confidence. This TCR was recovered from a female donor in good health, enrolled as a control in a pregnancy study. The DNA is as follows: TGTGCCAGCAGCTTGGCTGGCAGATCTGAAGCTTTCTTT. Its protein reads: CASSLAGRSEAFF.